A selection of T cell receptor beta chains follows, all from one sample in a study of blood T cell repertoires in COVID-19. Assay: immunoSEQ multiplex PCR; the TCRdb copy retains only in-frame clones and omits some. The profile shows approximately 300,000 clones, about 87% of them singletons. The sequenced sample consisted of peripheral blood. These receptors all stem from a woman aged 45-60 years with COVID-19, enrolled during active disease. CDR3s include the opening cysteine and the closing phenylalanine or tryptophan. The D gene is left open where the match is weak. Part of the rows lack a size; the others show once, few, many or a class for expanded clones.

D gene	clone size	V gene	J gene	CDR3 protein	CDR3 DNA
TRBD1	NA	TRBV6-6	TRBJ2-7	CASSYSVTGSSYEQYF	TGTGCCAGCAGTTACTCTGTGACAGGGTCTTCCTACGAGCAGTACTTC
NA	NA	TRBV24-1	TRBJ2-1	CATSGVSGGDYNEQFF	TGTGCCACCAGTGGTGTTAGCGGAGGCGATTACAATGAGCAGTTCTTC
NA	NA	TRBV9	TRBJ1-2	CASSVGWRDGYTF	TGTGCCAGCAGCGTAGGTTGGAGGGATGGCTACACCTTC
TRBD1	NA	TRBV19	TRBJ1-4	CASSYRDSNNEKLFF	TGTGCCAGTAGTTACCGGGACAGCAATAATGAAAAACTGTTTTTT
NA	NA	TRBV24-1	TRBJ2-1	CATSDLGGTANEQFF	TGTGCCACCAGTGATCTAGGCGGGACAGCCAATGAGCAGTTCTTC
NA	few	TRBV7-8	TRBJ1-1	CASSLNDRRLNTEAFF	TGTGCCAGCAGCTTAAACGACAGGCGATTGAACACTGAAGCTTTCTTT
NA	NA	TRBV27	TRBJ2-3	CASSFGGTSTDTQYF	TGTGCCAGCAGTTTCGGCGGGACCAGCACAGATACGCAGTATTTT
NA	NA	TRBV27	TRBJ1-6	CASSAYHSPLHF	TGTGCCAGCAGTGCCTACCATTCACCCCTCCACTTT
NA	NA	TRBV6-5	TRBJ2-7	CASRGPSGYEQYF	TGTGCCAGCAGGGGTCCGAGCGGCTACGAGCAGTACTTC
TRBD1	once	TRBV4-2	TRBJ1-4	CASSLFLGQETVKLFF	TGTGCCAGCAGCCTATTTTTAGGACAGGAGACTGTGAAACTGTTTTTT
NA	NA	TRBV12-5	TRBJ2-6	CASGFAGALFSSGANVLTF	TGTGCTAGTGGTTTCGCGGGGGCCTTGTTCAGCTCTGGGGCCAACGTCCTGACTTTC
TRBD2	NA	TRBV5-1	TRBJ2-3	CASRSGLGLTDTQYF	TGCGCCAGCAGGTCGGGACTAGGTTTGACAGATACGCAGTATTTT
TRBD1	NA	TRBV19	TRBJ1-2	CASSKNGRQGAGYGYTF	TGTGCCAGTAGTAAGAATGGGAGACAGGGGGCAGGGTATGGCTACACCTTC
NA	NA	TRBV10-1	TRBJ2-1	CASSHHSRGRTNNEQFF	TGCGCCAGCAGCCACCACTCGCGCGGGCGGACTAACAATGAGCAGTTCTTC
TRBD2	NA	TRBV24-1	TRBJ2-3	CATSVPTAGGQADTQYF	TGTGCCACCAGTGTACCAACAGCGGGAGGGCAGGCAGATACGCAGTATTTT
TRBD1	NA	TRBV30	TRBJ2-7	CAWRPRGQREQYF	TGTGCCTGGAGACCCAGGGGGCAGAGGGAGCAGTACTTC